A single sample is the source of the 10 T cell receptor beta chains below, sequenced in a study of cytotoxic CD8 clonotypes in ibrutinib-treated CLL. Libraries were prepared by immunoSEQ multiplex PCR; TCRdb keeps only in-frame clonotypes and omits some of them. The data show fewer than 100,000 clones, 86% seen once. The sample here was PBMCs, taken before ibrutinib treatment. The receptors here all came from a human donor with chronic lymphocytic leukemia.

The rearrangement joins TRBV5-6 to TRBJ1-2; a possible D gene is TRBD1 (5 bases). CDR1 and CDR2 from the germline V gene are SGHDT and YYEEEE. V gave up 2 bases and J gave up 6 bases, with 17 bases separating them. This CDR3 region has 15 residues. CDR3 sequence reads: CASSLEFREEDGYTF. CDR3 in DNA: TGTGCCAGCAGCTTAGAATTCAGGGAGGAAGATGGCTACACCTTC.

The rearrangement joins TRBV11-2 to TRBJ2-1, with 8 positions matching TRBD2. Germline loops: CDR1 SGHAT, CDR2 FQNNGV. This CDR3 is built from 18 residues. V trimming: 1 base; J trimming: 6 bases; junction bases outside the gene matches: 14. The CDR3 is CASSLGFSRLASVNEQFF. The CDR3 DNA reads TGTGCCAGCAGCTTAGGGTTCAGCCGACTAGCGTCCGTCAATGAGCAGTTCTTC.

There are a few counts of this clone. The chain carries TRBV23-1 and TRBJ1-5, with a possible D match to TRBD1 (5 bases). TRBV23-1 is given ORF status, its function remaining uncertain. This CDR3 spans 15 amino acids. V was shortened by 8 bases and J by 2 bases, with 16 bases between the two germline ends. The DNA for the CDR3 is TGCGCCAGCGTTTTGCAGGGTACCCGCAATCAGCCCCAGCATTTT. It encodes CASVLQGTRNQPQHF.

V usage is TRBV28 and J usage is TRBJ2-5; TRBD2 might be the D (5 bases). V was trimmed by 5 bases and J by 4 bases, leaving 17 bases between them. The CDR3 sequence is 15 residues long. Per germline, CDR1 MDHEN and CDR2 SYDVKM. This CDR3 reads CASSLRGSPGETQYF. CDR3 nucleotide sequence: TGTGCCAGCAGTCTCAGAGGGTCCCCTGGAGAGACCCAGTACTTC.

This chain uses TRBV7-9 with TRBJ1-2; D is possibly TRBD1 (6 bases). The CDR3 has 13 amino acids. Germline lookup yields CDR1 SEHNR and CDR2 FQNEAQ (reference sequence). The ends were cut back, 5 bases at V and 7 bases at J, with 14 bases in the middle. The CDR3 DNA reads TGTGCCAGCAGCCCCAGGGGTGTCCCTGGCTACACCTTC. Its translation: CASSPRGVPGYTF.

The chain carries TRBV4-1 and TRBJ2-1; the match to TRBD2 covers 14 bases. The CDR3 has 18 residues. Germline V gives CDR1 MGHRA, CDR2 YSYEKL. The ends lost 2 bases at V and 7 bases at J; junction bases unmatched: 10. CDR3 in amino acids: CASSQPRLAGGPGNEQFF. The CDR3 DNA reads as TGCGCCAGCAGCCAACCCCGACTAGCGGGAGGGCCTGGGAATGAGCAGTTCTTC.

This clone appeared a single time. The chain is built from TRBV9 and TRBJ1-4; D ambiguous. The CDR3 runs 15 residues. The ends were cut back, 4 bases at V and 3 bases at J, with 13 bases in the middle. Germline CDR1 and CDR2: SGDLS and YYNGEE. The CDR3, as DNA: TGTGCCAGCAGCTTAGACCCGATGGCTAATGAAAAACTGTTTTTT. Protein: CASSLDPMANEKLFF.

The J gene is TRBJ1-3, the V gene TRBV9; D is ambiguous. V was cut by 0 bases and J by 0 bases, with 10 bases left in between. Germline lookup yields CDR1 SGDLS and CDR2 YYNGEE. The CDR3 extends over 16 amino acids. CDR3 nucleotide sequence: TGTGCCAGCAGCGTAGCTGGCAGGAGCTCTGGAAACACCATATATTTT. Translation gives CASSVAGRSSGNTIYF. Using reference TRBV9 and TRBJ1-3 for the parts outside the CDR3, the full variable domain is DSGVTQTPKHLITATGQRVTLRCSPRSGDLSVYWYQQSLDQGLQFLIQYYNGEERAKGNILERFSAQQFPDLHSELNLSSLELGDSALYFCASSVAGRSSGNTIYFGEGSWLTVV.

This clone occurred a few times. The chain combines TRBV11-1 with TRBJ1-2; 10 nucleotides match TRBD1. The V segment lost 6 bases and the J segment 3 bases; nucleotides outside the gene matches: 7. The CDR3 consists of 15 residues. Germline-derived CDR1 and CDR2 are SGHAT and FQDESV (reference sequence). The CDR3 DNA is TGTGCCAGCAGGCCGTCTGGGACAGGGGACTATGGCTACACCTTC. This encodes CASRPSGTGDYGYTF.

The chain links TRBV5-4 to TRBJ2-2; 8 bases map to TRBD1. The CDR3 has 12 amino acids. V lost 4 bases, J lost 10 bases, and 3 bases stayed unmatched. CDR1 and CDR2 from the germline V gene are SGHNT and YYREEE (reference sequence). CDR3 bases: TGTGCCAGCAGCACAGGGGGGCAGGAGCTGTTTTTT. It is translated as CASSTGGQELFF.